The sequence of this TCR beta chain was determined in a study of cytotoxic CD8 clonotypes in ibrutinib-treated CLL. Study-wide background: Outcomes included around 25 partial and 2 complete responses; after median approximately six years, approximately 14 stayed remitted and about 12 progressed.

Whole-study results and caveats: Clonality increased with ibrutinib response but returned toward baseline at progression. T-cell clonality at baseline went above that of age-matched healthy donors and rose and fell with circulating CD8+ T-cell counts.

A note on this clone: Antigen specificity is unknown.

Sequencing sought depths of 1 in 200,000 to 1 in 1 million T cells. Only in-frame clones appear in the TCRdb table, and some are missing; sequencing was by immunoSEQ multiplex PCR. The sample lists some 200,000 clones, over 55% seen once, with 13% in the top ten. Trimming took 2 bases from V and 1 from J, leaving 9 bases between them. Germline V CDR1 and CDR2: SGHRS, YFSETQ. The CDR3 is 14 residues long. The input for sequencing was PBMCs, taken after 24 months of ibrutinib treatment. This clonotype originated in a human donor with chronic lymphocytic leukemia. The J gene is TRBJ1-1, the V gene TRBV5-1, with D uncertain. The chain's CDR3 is CASSFLGENTEAFF. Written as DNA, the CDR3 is TGCGCCAGCAGCTTCCTCGGGGAGAACACTGAAGCTTTCTTT.